The T cell receptor beta chain described here comes from a study of cytotoxic CD8 clonotypes in ibrutinib-treated CLL. This clone was seen only a few times. Data came from immunoSEQ multiplex PCR; TCRdb stores just in-frame clones and leaves some out. The sample lists roughly 58,000 clones, roughly 49% occurring once. This CDR3 is built from 15 residues. V trimming: 6 bases; J trimming: 2 bases; junction bases outside the gene matches: 10. Germline V gives CDR1 SGHVS, CDR2 FQNEAQ. The receptor's source is a human donor with chronic lymphocytic leukemia. The chain recombines TRBV7-8 with TRBJ2-7; 7 bases align to TRBD1. The starting material was PBMCs, obtained at disease progression, from a patient treated with ibrutinib. CDR3 in DNA: TGTGCCAGCAGGCGATCAGGGGGTAGTGCCTACGAGCAGTACTTC. Translating gives CASRRSGGSAYEQYF. The whole variable domain, filled in from reference TRBV7-8 and TRBJ2-7, reads GAGVSQSPRYKVAKRGQDVALRCDPISGHVSLFWYQQALGQGPEFLTYFQNEAQLDKSGLPSDRFFAERPEGSVSTLKIQRTQQEDSAVYLCASRRSGGSAYEQYFGPGTRLTVT.